This T cell receptor beta chain comes out of a study of control samples from healthy donors and cancer patients. Germline CDR1 MGHRA, CDR2 YSYEKL. V lost 10 bases to trimming and J lost 0 bases; unmatched junction nucleotides: 9. This CDR3 is 16 amino acids long. Measured with immunoSEQ multiplex PCR; TCRdb has only the in-frame clones, and not every one. Of around 75,000 clones detected, roughly 92% appear once; the ten largest clones hold 5% to 6.5%. V gene TRBV4-1 combines with J gene TRBJ2-2; 9 positions agree with TRBD2. The receptor's source is a woman aged 60-75 years in good health. The material sequenced was blood. The CDR3 nucleotides read TGCGCCACCGGAAGAGCGGGAGGACCGAACACCGGGGAGCTGTTTTTT. As protein: CATGRAGGPNTGELFF.